These 22 T cell receptor beta chains were all obtained from the same sample, sequenced in a study of cytomegalovirus exposure and HLA in healthy donors. Both 60 Vbeta primers and 13 Jbeta primers went into the PCR. Clones were sequenced by immunoSEQ multiplex PCR, and TCRdb holds only the in-frame ones, with some missing. The sample contains some 120,000 clones, roughly 80% of which appear only once. Sequencing input: PBMCs. The receptors were sampled from a man aged 25-40 years in good health and CMV-seropositive.

J is TRBJ1-5 and V is TRBV2; D remains ambiguous. Looked up from germline, CDR1 is SNHLY and CDR2 is FYNNEI. This CDR3 contains 14 residues. The germline V and J ends were trimmed by 5 bases and 0 bases, with 8 bases remaining between them. CDR3 coding DNA: TGTGCCAGCAGTAGGAGAGATAGCAATCAGCCCCAGCATTTT. Encoded protein: CASSRRDSNQPQHF.

Concerning this clone itself: One end of the junction varies from germline; a read error may be responsible. V is TRBV29-1 and J is TRBJ2-1; TRBD2 agrees at 7 bases. The V gene's germline CDR1 is SQVTM and CDR2 ANQGSEA. This CDR3 is 12 amino acids long. For the CDR3, the DNA is TGCAGCCTTGAGCGGGGTTACAATGAGCAGTTCTTC. As protein: CSLERGYNEQFF.

The chain is built from TRBV5-6 and TRBJ2-5; no definite D call. TRBJ2-7 matches the DNA end more closely, so the J call is doubtful. The CDR3 covers 14 residues. Per germline, CDR1 SGHDT and CDR2 YYEEEE. The CDR3 protein is CASSPITYSYEQYF. In DNA form, the CDR3 reads TGTGCCAGCAGCCCCATCACCTACTCCTACGAGCAGTACTTC.

This clone occurred a few times. This chain uses TRBV11-3 with TRBJ2-3, with D perhaps TRBD2 (5 bases). V lost 1 base to trimming and J lost 1 base, with 6 bases between them. Germline assignment: CDR1 SGHNT and CDR2 YENEEA. The CDR3 length is 14 residues. CDR3 nucleotide sequence: TGTGCCAGCAGCTTAGCGCGGGGCACAGATACGCAGTATTTT. It is translated as CASSLARGTDTQYF.

The rearrangement links TRBV6-5 to TRBJ2-1; 8 bases are a match to TRBD2. The germline V gene encodes CDR1 MNHEY and CDR2 SVGAGI. CDR3 length: 16 residues. The trim removed 3 bases at V and 2 bases at J, leaving 6 bases unmatched. This chain's CDR3 is CASSYFSGRPYNEQFF. In DNA, the CDR3 is TGTGCCAGCAGTTATTTCAGCGGGAGACCCTACAATGAGCAGTTCTTC.

Only one count was recorded for this clone. The chain employs TRBV18 and TRBJ2-5; 9 bases align to TRBD2. Germline V lookup: CDR1 KGHSH, CDR2 LQKENI. The CDR3 runs 16 residues. Losses at the gene ends were 0 bases for V and 2 bases for J; bases not matched to a gene: 4. The CDR3 nucleotides read TGTGCCAGCTCACCACCTGTAGCGGGAGCTCAAGAGACCCAGTACTTC. Its protein product is CASSPPVAGAQETQYF.

J is TRBJ2-5 and V is TRBV9; D is perhaps TRBD1 (5 bases). Germline values: CDR1 SGDLS, CDR2 YYNGEE. V dropped 3 bases and J dropped 4 bases, with 13 bases sitting between them. The length of the CDR3 is 14 residues. The CDR3 bases are TGTGCCAGCAGCGCCGACAGTGTTGGAGAGACCCAGTACTTC. It codes for CASSADSVGETQYF. Supplemented by reference TRBV9 and TRBJ2-5, the full variable domain reads DSGVTQTPKHLITATGQRVTLRCSPRSGDLSVYWYQQSLDQGLQFLIQYYNGEERAKGNILERFSAQQFPDLHSELNLSSLELGDSALYFCASSADSVGETQYFGPGTRLLVL.

The rearrangement joins TRBV30 to TRBJ1-4, with D tentatively TRBD1 (6 bases). The CDR3 runs to 15 residues. Germline V gives CDR1 GTSNPN, CDR2 SVGIG (reference sequence). The V gene lost 2 bases and the J gene lost 4 bases, with 14 bases spanning the gap. DNA of the CDR3: TGTGCCTGGAGTCCCAGACAGGTTTTTAATGAAAAACTGTTTTTT. The encoded protein is CAWSPRQVFNEKLFF.

The chain links TRBV13 to TRBJ2-5, with 13 bases that match TRBD2. CDR1 and CDR2 (germline): PRHDT, FYEKMQ (reference sequence). This CDR3 has 16 residues. The V segment lost 4 bases and the J segment 3 bases; nucleotides outside the gene matches: 5. The CDR3 here is CASSSRTSGSKETQYF. The CDR3 DNA reads TGTGCCAGCAGCTCTCGGACTAGCGGGAGTAAAGAGACCCAGTACTTC.

The V gene is TRBV27, the J gene TRBJ1-2; a weak D match, TRBD1 (6 bases). Trimming left V 0 bases short and J 5 bases short, with 19 bases between. Germline values: CDR1 MNHEY, CDR2 SMNVEV (reference sequence). This CDR3 comprises 17 residues. In DNA, the CDR3 is TGTGCCAGCAGTTTATCGCCCAGTTATGGGGGCTTATATGGCTACACCTTC. Its translation: CASSLSPSYGGLYGYTF.

There are a few counts of this clone. The chain links TRBV19 to TRBJ2-2; 8 nucleotides match TRBD2. Germline CDR1 LNHDA, CDR2 SQIVND (reference sequence). CDR3 length: 15 residues. V was clipped by 3 bases and J by 4 bases; unmatched bases: 4. The CDR3, as DNA: TGTGCCAGTAGTATTAAGACTAGCGTCACCGGGGAGCTGTTTTTT. Translating gives CASSIKTSVTGELFF.

The chain employs TRBV6-5 and TRBJ2-7; TRBD1 matches 8 bases. This CDR3 is 13 amino acids long. Germline V CDR1 and CDR2: MNHEY, SVGAGI. After removal of 5 bases from V and 5 bases from J, the junction contained 5 bases not matched to a gene. In DNA form, the CDR3 reads TGTGCCAGCAGTCCAGGGGGCGTGGACGAGCAGTACTTC. It encodes CASSPGGVDEQYF.

The V call is TRBV30, the J call TRBJ1-4, with D possibly being TRBD1 (6 bases). Germline CDR1 is GTSNPN and CDR2 is SVGIG (reference sequence). This CDR3 contains 11 residues. CDR3 bases: TGTGGCAATGGACAGCCCGAAAAACTGTTTTTT. It specifies CGNGQPEKLFF.

In its sample, this clone was seen a few times. This chain connects TRBV15 to TRBJ2-2; 7 bases line up with TRBD2. From germline, CDR1 is LNHNV and CDR2 YYDKDF (reference sequence). The V segment lost 0 bases and the J segment 4 bases; nucleotides outside the gene matches: 2. The CDR3 sequence is 15 residues long. The DNA of the CDR3 is TGTGCCACCAGCAGAGATACGGGGGGCACCGGGGAGCTGTTTTTT. Its protein is CATSRDTGGTGELFF.

The rearrangement joins TRBV5-3 to TRBJ2-2; a weak D match, TRBD1 (5 bases). TRBV5-3 is designated an ORF whose function remains uncertain. V was clipped by 3 bases and J by 0 bases, with 15 bases between them. This CDR3 is built from 17 residues. CDR3 region: CARSYRPSRANTGELFF. Here the CDR3 DNA reads TGTGCCAGAAGCTACCGTCCATCCAGGGCGAACACCGGGGAGCTGTTTTTT.

The chain employs TRBV5-1 and TRBJ2-2, with 8 bases matching TRBD2. This CDR3 has 20 residues. Germline CDR1 SGHRS, CDR2 YFSETQ. Trimming at V came to 3 bases and at J to 1 base, leaving 17 bases not matched to a gene. DNA of the CDR3: TGCGCCAGCAGCTCCCATGACGGAAGACTAGCGAGGAGGAACACCGGGGAGCTGTTTTTT. It translates to CASSSHDGRLARRNTGELFF.

The chain uses TRBV29-1 and TRBJ1-1; D remains ambiguous. CDR3 length: 11 residues. Germline V gene lookup returns CDR1 SQVTM and CDR2 ANQGSEA. The V end lost 4 bases, the J end lost 1 base, and 4 bases lay between the germline ends. CDR3 nucleotides: TGCAGCGTTGTACAGAACACTGAAGCTTTCTTT. Its translation: CSVVQNTEAFF.

The genes are TRBV4-2 and TRBJ2-7, with D hard to call. The germline V gene has CDR1 LGHNA and CDR2 YNFKEQ. The CDR3 sequence is 15 residues long. V was trimmed by 1 base and J by 1 base, leaving 11 bases between them. CDR3: CASSQGGVSSYEQYF. In nucleotides, the CDR3 is TGTGCCAGCAGCCAAGGAGGTGTAAGTTCCTACGAGCAGTACTTC.

This clone was seen a handful of times. V is TRBV27 and J is TRBJ1-5, with TRBD1 as a possible D gene (6 bases). Germline V gene lookup returns CDR1 MNHEY and CDR2 SMNVEV (reference sequence). The CDR3 extends over 14 amino acids. V was pared by 6 bases and J by 4 bases, with 13 bases between. The CDR3 spells CASSPGTSNQPQHF. The DNA for the CDR3 is TGTGCCAGCAGCCCCGGGACATCTAATCAGCCCCAGCATTTT.

The V gene is TRBV25-1, the J gene TRBJ1-2, with TRBD1 matching 10 bases. The CDR3 sequence is 18 residues long. Trimming at V came to 4 bases and at J to 7 bases, leaving 18 bases not matched to a gene. Germline V gene data show CDR1 as MGHDK and CDR2 as SYGVNS. This CDR3 reads CASSGHGGQGSHGVGYTF. In DNA, the CDR3 is TGTGCCAGCAGTGGACACGGGGGACAGGGGTCCCATGGGGTTGGCTACACCTTC.

This clone was observed a handful of times. This sequence joins TRBV27 and TRBJ2-3; D remains ambiguous. With 6 bases removed from V and 0 bases from J, the gap between germline ends came to 4 bases. Germline V CDR1 and CDR2: MNHEY, SMNVEV (reference sequence). This CDR3 comprises 12 residues. CDR3 sequence (DNA): TGTGCCAGCAGATCTAGCACAGATACGCAGTATTTT. Translating it yields CASRSSTDTQYF.

V and J are TRBV27 and TRBJ1-5, with D unclear. This CDR3 spans 15 amino acids. Trimming removed 5 bases from V and 6 bases from J, with 17 bases in between. Germline loops: CDR1 MNHEY, CDR2 SMNVEV (reference sequence). This chain's CDR3 is CASSPARGHGQPQHF. The CDR3 DNA sequence: TGTGCCAGCAGTCCTGCCCGGGGTCACGGTCAGCCCCAGCATTTT.